One and the same sample provided the 9 T cell receptor beta chains below, sequenced in a study of T-cell reconstitution after alpha-beta-depleted transplantation in children. The authors prepared the TCRbeta library with unique molecular identifiers. TCRdb itself ran the PCR reads through MiXCR, one entry per CDR3 protein. The sample shows about 230,000 distinct CDR3 sequences, approximately 10% of them seen only once. Material: PBMCs from the stem cell graft donor, obtained from the stem cell graft. The receptors come from a human donor who donated a stem cell graft to a child with acute lymphoblastic leukemia.

This chain joins TRBV5-1 and TRBJ1-2, with D unclear. Trimming removed 3 bases from V and 2 bases from J, with 14 bases in between. From germline, CDR1 is SGHRS and CDR2 YFSETQ. The CDR3 length is 15 residues. CDR3 sequence (DNA): TGCGCCAGCAGCTCACGAGGAGGGCCAAACTATGGCTACACCTTC. It is translated as CASSSRGGPNYGYTF.

This clonotype was recorded a few times. This sequence joins TRBV3-1 and TRBJ2-3, with a tentative D call TRBD2 (5 bases). Germline V gene data show CDR1 as LGHDT and CDR2 as YNNKEL (reference sequence). V was trimmed by 1 base and J by 4 bases, leaving 9 bases between them. CDR3 length: 14 amino acids. CDR3 residues: CASSQGRAPDTQYF. The CDR3 DNA reads as TGTGCCAGCAGCCAAGGGCGGGCCCCAGATACGCAGTATTTT.

This chain links TRBV7-9 with TRBJ1-1; D remains unclear. The CDR3 extends over 15 amino acids. V gave up 3 bases and J gave up 1 base, with 12 bases separating them. CDR1 and CDR2 from the germline V gene are SEHNR and FQNEAQ (reference sequence). The CDR3 nucleotides read TGTGCCAGCAGCTTTCGGGAGGCAGGGAACACTGAAGCTTTCTTT. Its translation: CASSFREAGNTEAFF.

This chain links TRBV6-5 with TRBJ1-3; possible D gene TRBD1, 6 bases. V lost 6 bases and J lost 0, with 6 bases in between. This CDR3 is 13 amino acids long. Germline CDR1 and CDR2: MNHEY and SVGAGI. The CDR3 DNA reads as TGTGCCAGCAGACAGGGCTCTGGAAACACCATATATTTT. Residues: CASRQGSGNTIYF.

This clonotype was seen more than once but under ten times. V usage is TRBV4-3 and J usage is TRBJ2-1, with unresolved D. V was pared by 0 bases and J by 11 bases, with 14 bases between. CDR1 and CDR2 (germline): LGHNA, YSLEER. The CDR3 consists of 14 residues. This chain's CDR3 is CASSQESSRMKQFF. DNA for the CDR3: TGCGCCAGCAGCCAAGAATCTTCGAGGATGAAGCAGTTCTTC.

A few counts support this clonotype. The V call is TRBV7-2, the J call TRBJ1-2; no definite D call. V was trimmed by 1 base and J by 3 bases, leaving 6 bases between them. Germline V gene lookup returns CDR1 SGHTA and CDR2 FQGNSA. There are 13 residues in the CDR3. The CDR3 region has the DNA TGTGCCAGCAGCTTAGTGCCAGACTATGGCTACACCTTC. Its protein product is CASSLVPDYGYTF.

This clonotype showed up just a few times. The rearrangement uses TRBV29-1 and TRBJ1-1; TRBD1 is a possible D gene (6 bases). V gave up 6 bases and J gave up 1 base, with 12 bases separating them. The CDR3 runs 13 residues. CDR1 and CDR2 from the germline V gene are SQVTM and ANQGSEA. The CDR3 loop is CSVLQGKNTEAFF. The CDR3 DNA reads as TGCAGCGTCCTACAGGGTAAGAACACTGAAGCTTTCTTT.

Only a few counts were recorded for this clonotype. The J gene is TRBJ2-7, the V gene TRBV18; 9 bases align to TRBD1. The CDR3 runs to 15 residues. The V gene's germline CDR1 is KGHSH and CDR2 LQKENI. The junction had 7 bases not matched to a gene; V was cut back by 3 bases and J by 4 bases. CDR3 DNA: TGTGCCAGCTCACCCGAGACAGGGGGGTATTACGAGCAGTACTTC. It specifies CASSPETGGYYEQYF.

This clonotype was seen more than once but under ten times. This chain connects TRBV6-2 or TRBV6-3 to TRBJ1-5; TRBD1 aligns across 7 bases. Trimming cost V 1 base and J 0 bases; bases outside gene matches: 12. This CDR3 comprises 19 residues. CDR1 is MNHEY, CDR2 SVGEGT, per germline. CDR3 sequence (DNA): TGTGCCAGCAGTTACTTCGGAAGCAGGGGGGGAATTAGCAATCAGCCCCAGCATTTT. This codes for CASSYFGSRGGISNQPQHF.